The entry that follows covers one T cell receptor (beta chain) sequence. These data are taken from a study of control samples from healthy donors and cancer patients. Clones were read by immunoSEQ multiplex PCR, and TCRdb kept only the in-frame ones, dropping some. The top ten clones hold over 2% of a sample with 100,000 to 150,000 clones, 80% to 95% of them seen once. The CDR3 length is 14 residues. Germline V lookup: CDR1 MNHEY, CDR2 SMNVEV (reference sequence). Between the trimmed V and J ends, which lost 7 bases and 8 bases, there was a span of 18 bases. This sequence joins TRBV27 and TRBJ2-1, with D possibly TRBD1 on 6 matching bases. This receptor was obtained from a man aged 18 to 29 in good health. Material for sequencing was blood. CDR3 nucleotide sequence: TGTGCCAGCAAAACGGGACATTCCACAGATGAGCAGTTCTTC. Translation gives CASKTGHSTDEQFF.